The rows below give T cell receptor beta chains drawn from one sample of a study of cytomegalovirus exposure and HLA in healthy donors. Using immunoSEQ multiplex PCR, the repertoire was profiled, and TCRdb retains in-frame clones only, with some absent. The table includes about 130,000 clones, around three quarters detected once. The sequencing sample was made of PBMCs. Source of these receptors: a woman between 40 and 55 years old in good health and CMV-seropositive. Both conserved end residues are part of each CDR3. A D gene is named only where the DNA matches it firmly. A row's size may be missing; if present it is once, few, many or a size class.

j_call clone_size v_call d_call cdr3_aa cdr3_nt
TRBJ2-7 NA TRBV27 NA CASSSWTEPPYEQYF TGTGCCAGCAGTTCCTGGACAGAACCTCCCTACGAGCAGTACTTC
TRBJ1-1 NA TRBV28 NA CASSLRQLNTEAFF TGTGCCAGCAGTTTGAGGCAGTTGAACACTGAAGCTTTCTTT
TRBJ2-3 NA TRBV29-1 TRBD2 CSVGVSGSADTQYF TGCAGCGTTGGCGTTAGCGGGAGCGCAGATACGCAGTATTTT
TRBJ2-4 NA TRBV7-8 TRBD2 CASSPTTSTKNIQYF TGTGCCAGCAGCCCTACGACTAGCACCAAAAACATTCAGTACTTC
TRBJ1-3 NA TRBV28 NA CASSLQFGWTASGNTIYF TGTGCCAGCAGTTTGCAGTTTGGGTGGACAGCCTCTGGAAACACCATATATTTT
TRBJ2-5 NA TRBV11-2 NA CASSLDQAQYF TGTGCCAGCAGCTTGGATCAGGCCCAGTACTTC
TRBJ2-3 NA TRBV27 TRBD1 CASTPGGTQYF TGTGCCAGCACCCCAGGGGGTACGCAGTATTTT
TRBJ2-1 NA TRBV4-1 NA CASSQVVEDEQFF TGCGCCAGCAGCCAAGTCGTCGAGGATGAGCAGTTCTTC
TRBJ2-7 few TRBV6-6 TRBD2 CASKTRDTGGDEQYF TGTGCCAGCAAGACTCGGGACACGGGGGGGGACGAGCAGTACTTC
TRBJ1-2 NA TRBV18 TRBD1 CASSPNLAGGEANYGYTF TGTGCCAGCTCACCAAATCTGGCAGGGGGCGAAGCTAACTATGGCTACACCTTC
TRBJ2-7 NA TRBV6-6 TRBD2 CASIGTSLYEQYF TGTGCCAGCATAGGGACTAGCCTCTACGAGCAGTACTTC
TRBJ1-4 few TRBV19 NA CASSPLQTGEKLFF TGTGCCAGTAGTCCTCTTCAGACAGGAGAAAAACTGTTTTTT
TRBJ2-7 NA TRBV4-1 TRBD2 CASSARLARNEQYF TGCGCCAGCAGCGCTAGACTAGCGAGGAACGAGCAGTACTTC
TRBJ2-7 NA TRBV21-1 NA CASSKRGLAAEGEQYF TGTGCCAGCAGCAAAAGGGGACTAGCCGCCGAGGGAGAGCAGTACTTC
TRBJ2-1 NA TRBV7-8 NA CASSLGGPNEQFF TGTGCCAGCAGCTTAGGAGGGCCCAATGAGCAGTTCTTC
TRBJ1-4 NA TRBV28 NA CASSRPDRATNEKLFF TGTGCCAGCAGCCGTCCCGACAGAGCAACTAATGAAAAACTGTTTTTT
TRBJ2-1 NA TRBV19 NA CASSIRIATDNEQFF TGTGCCAGTAGTATAAGAATAGCGACCGACAATGAGCAGTTCTTC
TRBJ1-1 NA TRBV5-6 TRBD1 CASSHRQGGKAFF TGTGCCAGCAGCCATCGACAGGGGGGGAAAGCTTTCTTT
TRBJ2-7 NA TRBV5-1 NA CASSYSGTASYEQYF TGCGCCAGCAGCTACTCCGGGACTGCCTCCTACGAGCAGTACTTC
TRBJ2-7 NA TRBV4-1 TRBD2 CASSRRLAGVDEQYF TGCGCCAGCAGCCGTCGACTAGCGGGAGTAGACGAGCAGTACTTC
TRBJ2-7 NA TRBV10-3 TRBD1 CAISESRDSSYEQYF TGTGCCATCAGTGAGTCTCGGGACAGCTCCTACGAGCAGTACTTC
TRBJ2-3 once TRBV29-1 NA CSAYRVSDGGVTDTQYF TGCAGCGCATACCGGGTGTCGGACGGGGGTGTCACAGATACGCAGTATTTT
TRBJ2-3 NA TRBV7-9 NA CASSSKRGSTDTQYF TGTGCCAGCAGCTCCAAAAGGGGGAGCACAGATACGCAGTATTTT
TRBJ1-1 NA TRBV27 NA CASATTRITEAFF TGTGCCAGCGCAACAACTAGAATCACTGAAGCTTTCTTT
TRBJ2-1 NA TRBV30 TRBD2 CASLAGYNEQFF TGTGCCAGCCTAGCGGGGTACAATGAGCAGTTCTTC
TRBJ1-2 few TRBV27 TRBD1 CASSEDRGYGYTF TGTGCCAGCAGCGAGGACAGGGGCTATGGCTACACCTTC
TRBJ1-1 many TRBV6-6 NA CASSLGGEAFF TGTGCCAGCAGTCTTGGAGGGGAAGCTTTCTTT
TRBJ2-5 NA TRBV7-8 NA CASSLERFAVETQYF TGTGCCAGCAGCTTAGAACGCTTCGCGGTGGAGACCCAGTACTTC
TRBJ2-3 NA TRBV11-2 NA CASSPDRFTDTQYF TGTGCCAGCAGCCCCGACAGGTTCACAGATACGCAGTATTTT
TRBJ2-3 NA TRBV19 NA CASAGADTQYF TGTGCCAGTGCAGGGGCAGATACGCAGTATTTT
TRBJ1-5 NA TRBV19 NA CASSIAGGNQPQHF TGTGCCAGTAGTATAGCAGGAGGGAATCAGCCCCAGCATTTT